This TCR beta chain was sequenced for a study of human T cells and chemical hapten exposure. General study results and limits: A positive correlation with patch test score was found for PT1 expanded TCR counts.

CDR1 is LGHNA, CDR2 YSLEER, per germline. V lost 3 bases to trimming and J lost 10 bases, with 18 bases between them. The CDR3 has 15 amino acids. TCRdb reanalysed the RACE reads using MiXCR and keeps one entry per CDR3 protein. Seen here are under 450,000 distinct CDR3 sequences, roughly 5% observed once, and the top ten hold about 2.1%. This clonotype showed up many times. What it recognizes is unknown. Specified time point: patch test 1, 2 weeks after DPC sensitization. Treatment here: therapeutic diphenylcyclopropenone sensitization with weekly scalp DPC. Each donor was an alopecia patient between 18 and 70 years of age who qualified for DPC.

This clonotype originated in a woman aged 45 to 65 with alopecia areata. Some clones in this sample may be carry-over from other donors' samples. Material: whole blood, obtained in connection with sensitization to the hapten diphenylcyclopropenone (DPC). The V gene is TRBV4-3, the J gene TRBJ1-4, with a weak D call TRBD1 (6 bases). DNA of the CDR3: TGCGCCAGCAGCCAGGACACAGGGTCGGGGCGAAAACTGTTTTTT. Translation gives CASSQDTGSGRKLFF.